This T cell receptor (beta chain) was captured by sequencing in a study of T cell responses to AZD1222 COVID-19 vaccine. Study-level findings and limits: Only 6 or 7 people who got AZD1222 tested seropositive at baseline. Two AZD1222 administrations were followed by greater Spike-specific TCR breadth and depth. Vaccine-associated CD4 TCRs spanned spike, dominant at 160-218 and 743-854. In all cases, repertoires were sampled only after the peak T cell response.

On this clone: The antigen is undetermined.

Trimming pared 11 bases from V and 4 bases from J, leaving 14 bases between. The CDR3 spans 12 residues. Germline CDR1 LNHDA, CDR2 SQIVND (reference sequence). Assay used: immunoSEQ multiplex PCR; TCRdb lists only in-frame clones, some missing. The sample shows approximately 130,000 clones, around 85% of them seen only once. This clonotype was sampled from an adult in good health. V is TRBV19 and J is TRBJ1-2; the D gene is possibly TRBD1 (6 bases). Here the sequenced sample was peripheral blood, taken on day 0 of AZD1222 vaccination. The CDR3 here is CAGARGPYGYTF. The CDR3 DNA sequence: TGTGCCGGAGCGCGGGGGCCCTATGGCTACACCTTC.